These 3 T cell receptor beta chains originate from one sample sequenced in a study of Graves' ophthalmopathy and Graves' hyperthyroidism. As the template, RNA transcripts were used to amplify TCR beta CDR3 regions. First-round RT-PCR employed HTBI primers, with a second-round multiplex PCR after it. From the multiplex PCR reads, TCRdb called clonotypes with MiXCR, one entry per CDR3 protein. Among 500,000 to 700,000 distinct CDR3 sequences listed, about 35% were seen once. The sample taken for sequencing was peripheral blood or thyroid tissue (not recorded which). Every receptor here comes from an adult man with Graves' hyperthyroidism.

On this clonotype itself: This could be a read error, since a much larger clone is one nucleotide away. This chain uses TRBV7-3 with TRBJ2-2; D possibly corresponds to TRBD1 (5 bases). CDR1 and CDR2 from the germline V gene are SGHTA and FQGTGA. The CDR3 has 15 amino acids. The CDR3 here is CACSPDRYETGELFF. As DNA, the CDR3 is TGTGCCTGCAGCCCCGACAGATATGAGACCGGGGAGCTGTTTTTT.

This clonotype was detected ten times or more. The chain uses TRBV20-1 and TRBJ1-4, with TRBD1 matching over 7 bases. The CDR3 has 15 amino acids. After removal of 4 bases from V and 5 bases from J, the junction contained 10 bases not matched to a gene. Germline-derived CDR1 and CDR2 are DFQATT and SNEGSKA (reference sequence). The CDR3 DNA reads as TGCAGTGCTAACCCAAGGACAGGTCCGAATGAAAAACTGTTTTTT. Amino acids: CSANPRTGPNEKLFF.

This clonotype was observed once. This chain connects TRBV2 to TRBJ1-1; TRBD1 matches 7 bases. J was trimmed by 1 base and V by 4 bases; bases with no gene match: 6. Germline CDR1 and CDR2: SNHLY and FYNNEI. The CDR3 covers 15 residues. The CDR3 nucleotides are TGTGCCAGCAGTGCGAGCAGGGGGACGAACACTGAAGCTTTCTTT. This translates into CASSASRGTNTEAFF.